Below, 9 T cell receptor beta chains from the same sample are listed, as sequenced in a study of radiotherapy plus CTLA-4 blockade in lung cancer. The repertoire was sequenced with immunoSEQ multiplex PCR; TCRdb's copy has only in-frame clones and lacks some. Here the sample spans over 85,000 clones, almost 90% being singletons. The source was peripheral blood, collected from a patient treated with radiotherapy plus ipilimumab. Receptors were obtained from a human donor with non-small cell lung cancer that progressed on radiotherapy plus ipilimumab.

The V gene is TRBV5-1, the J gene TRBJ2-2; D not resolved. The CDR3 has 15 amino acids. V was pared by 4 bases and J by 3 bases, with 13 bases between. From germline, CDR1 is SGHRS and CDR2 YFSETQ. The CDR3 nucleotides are TGCGCCAGCAGCGATTCCGGGCCCTACACCGGGGAGCTGTTTTTT. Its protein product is CASSDSGPYTGELFF.

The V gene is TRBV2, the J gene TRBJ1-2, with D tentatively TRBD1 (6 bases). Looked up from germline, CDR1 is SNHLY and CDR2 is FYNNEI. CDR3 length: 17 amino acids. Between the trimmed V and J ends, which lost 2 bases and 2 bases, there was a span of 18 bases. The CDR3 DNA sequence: TGTGCCAGCAGTGAAACCCGCACGGGGGCGTTAAACTATGGCTACACCTTC. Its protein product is CASSETRTGALNYGYTF.

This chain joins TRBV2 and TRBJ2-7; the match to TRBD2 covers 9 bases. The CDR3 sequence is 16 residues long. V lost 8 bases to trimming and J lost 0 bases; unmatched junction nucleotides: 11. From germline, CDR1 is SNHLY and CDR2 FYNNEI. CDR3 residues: CASEELAGVNSYEQYF. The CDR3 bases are TGTGCCAGCGAAGAATTAGCGGGAGTGAACTCCTACGAGCAGTACTTC.

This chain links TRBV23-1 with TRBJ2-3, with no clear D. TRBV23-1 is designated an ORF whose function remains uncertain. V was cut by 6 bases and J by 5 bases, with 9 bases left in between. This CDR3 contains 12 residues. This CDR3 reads CASREWEDTQYF. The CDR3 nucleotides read TGCGCCAGCAGGGAATGGGAAGATACGCAGTATTTT.

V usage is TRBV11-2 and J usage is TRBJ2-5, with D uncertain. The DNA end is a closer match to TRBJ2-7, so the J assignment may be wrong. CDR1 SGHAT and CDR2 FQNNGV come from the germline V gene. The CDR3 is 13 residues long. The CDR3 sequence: CASSLRLDDEQYF. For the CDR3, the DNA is TGTGCCAGCAGCTTAAGACTGGACGACGAGCAGTACTTC.

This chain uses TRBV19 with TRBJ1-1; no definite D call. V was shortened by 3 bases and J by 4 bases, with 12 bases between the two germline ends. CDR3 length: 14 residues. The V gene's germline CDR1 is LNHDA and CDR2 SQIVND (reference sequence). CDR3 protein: CASSMRNWGTEAFF. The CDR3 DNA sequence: TGTGCCAGTAGTATGAGGAACTGGGGCACTGAAGCTTTCTTT.

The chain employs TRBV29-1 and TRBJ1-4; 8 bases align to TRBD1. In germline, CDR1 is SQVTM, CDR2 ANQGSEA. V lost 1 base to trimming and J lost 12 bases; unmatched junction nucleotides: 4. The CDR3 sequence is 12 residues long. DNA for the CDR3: TGCAGCGTTGAAGTTGAGACAGGGGAACTGTTTTTT. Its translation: CSVEVETGELFF.

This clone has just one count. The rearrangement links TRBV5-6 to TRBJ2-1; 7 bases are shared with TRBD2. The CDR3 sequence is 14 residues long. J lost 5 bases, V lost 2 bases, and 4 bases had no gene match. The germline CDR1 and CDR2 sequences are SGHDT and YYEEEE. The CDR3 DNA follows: TGTGCCAGCAGCTTCCGGGACTACAACAATGAGCAGTTCTTC. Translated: CASSFRDYNNEQFF.

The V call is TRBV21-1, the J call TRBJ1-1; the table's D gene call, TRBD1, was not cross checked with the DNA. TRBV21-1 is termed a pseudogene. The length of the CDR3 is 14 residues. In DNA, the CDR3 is TGTGCCAGCAGCAAACCAGTTCTGAACACTGAAGCTTTCTTT. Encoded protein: CASSKPVLNTEAFF.